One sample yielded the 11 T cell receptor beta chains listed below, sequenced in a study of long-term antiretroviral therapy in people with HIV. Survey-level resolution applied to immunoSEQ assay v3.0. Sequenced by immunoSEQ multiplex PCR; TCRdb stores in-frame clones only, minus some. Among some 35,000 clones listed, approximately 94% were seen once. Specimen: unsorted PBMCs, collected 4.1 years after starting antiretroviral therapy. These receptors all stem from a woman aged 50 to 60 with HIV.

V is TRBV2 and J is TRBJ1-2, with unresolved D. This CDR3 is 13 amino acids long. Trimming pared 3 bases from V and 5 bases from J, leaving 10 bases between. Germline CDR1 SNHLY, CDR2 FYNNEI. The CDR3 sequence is CASSEWTEYGYTF. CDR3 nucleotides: TGTGCCAGCAGTGAGTGGACCGAATATGGCTACACCTTC.

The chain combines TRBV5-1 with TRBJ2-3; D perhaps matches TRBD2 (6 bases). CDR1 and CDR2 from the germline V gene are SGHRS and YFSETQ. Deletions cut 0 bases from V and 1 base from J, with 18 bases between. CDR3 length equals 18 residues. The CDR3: CASSLVPPLATRTDTQYF. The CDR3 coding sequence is TGCGCCAGCAGCTTGGTCCCCCCGCTAGCGACCCGCACAGATACGCAGTATTTT.

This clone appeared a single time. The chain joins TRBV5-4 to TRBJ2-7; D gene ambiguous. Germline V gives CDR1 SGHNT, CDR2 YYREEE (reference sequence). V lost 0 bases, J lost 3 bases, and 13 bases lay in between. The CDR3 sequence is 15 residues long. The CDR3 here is CASSLGPAEYYEQYF. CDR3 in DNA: TGTGCCAGCAGCTTGGGGCCAGCAGAGTACTACGAGCAGTACTTC.

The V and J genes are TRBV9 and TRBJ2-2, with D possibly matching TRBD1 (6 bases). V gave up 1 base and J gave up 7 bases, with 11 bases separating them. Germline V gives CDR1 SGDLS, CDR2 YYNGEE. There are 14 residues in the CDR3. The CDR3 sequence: CASSVYQGNGELFF. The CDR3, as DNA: TGTGCCAGCAGCGTATACCAGGGGAACGGGGAGCTGTTTTTT.

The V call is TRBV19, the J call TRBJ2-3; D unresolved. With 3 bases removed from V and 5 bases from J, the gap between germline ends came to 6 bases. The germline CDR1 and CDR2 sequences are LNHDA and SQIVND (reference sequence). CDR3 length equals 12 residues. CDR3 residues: CASSISGDTQYF. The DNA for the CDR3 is TGTGCCAGTAGTATTTCTGGAGATACGCAGTATTTT. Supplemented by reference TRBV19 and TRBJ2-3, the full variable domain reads DGGITQSPKYLFRKEGQNVTLSCEQNLNHDAMYWYRQDPGQGLRLIYYSQIVNDFQKGDIAEGYSVSREKKESFPLTVTSAQKNPTAFYLCASSISGDTQYFGPGTRLTVL.

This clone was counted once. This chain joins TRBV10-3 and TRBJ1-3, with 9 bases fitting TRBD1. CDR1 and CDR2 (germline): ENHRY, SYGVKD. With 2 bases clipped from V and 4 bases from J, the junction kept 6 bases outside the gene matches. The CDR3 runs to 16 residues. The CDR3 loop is CAISEVGQGDGNTIYF. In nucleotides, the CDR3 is TGTGCCATCAGTGAGGTGGGACAGGGAGACGGAAACACCATATATTTT.

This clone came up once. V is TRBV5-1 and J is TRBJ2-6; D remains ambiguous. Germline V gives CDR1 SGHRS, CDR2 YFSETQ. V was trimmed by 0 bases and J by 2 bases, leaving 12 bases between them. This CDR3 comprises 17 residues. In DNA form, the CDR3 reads TGCGCCAGCAGCTTGGGGCCCTCCACGACTGGGGCCAACGTCCTGACTTTC. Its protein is CASSLGPSTTGANVLTF.

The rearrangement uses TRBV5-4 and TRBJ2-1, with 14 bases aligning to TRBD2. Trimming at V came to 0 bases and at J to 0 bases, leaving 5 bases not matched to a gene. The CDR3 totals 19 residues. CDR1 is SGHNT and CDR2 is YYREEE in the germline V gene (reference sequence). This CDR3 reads CASSLAGLAGAVSYNEQFF. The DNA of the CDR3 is TGTGCCAGCAGCTTGGCGGGACTAGCGGGGGCTGTCTCCTACAATGAGCAGTTCTTC.

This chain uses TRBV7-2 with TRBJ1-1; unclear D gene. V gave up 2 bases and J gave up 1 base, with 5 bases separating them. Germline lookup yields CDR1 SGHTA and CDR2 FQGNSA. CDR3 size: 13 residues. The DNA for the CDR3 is TGTGCCAGCAGCTTATTGGGGAACACTGAAGCTTTCTTT. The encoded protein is CASSLLGNTEAFF.

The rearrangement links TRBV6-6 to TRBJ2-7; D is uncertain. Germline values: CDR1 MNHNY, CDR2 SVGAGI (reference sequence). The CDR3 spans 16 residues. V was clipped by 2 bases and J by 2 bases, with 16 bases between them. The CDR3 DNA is TGTGCCAGCAGTTACGAGGCCAGCCAAAAAACCTACGAGCAGTACTTC. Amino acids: CASSYEASQKTYEQYF.

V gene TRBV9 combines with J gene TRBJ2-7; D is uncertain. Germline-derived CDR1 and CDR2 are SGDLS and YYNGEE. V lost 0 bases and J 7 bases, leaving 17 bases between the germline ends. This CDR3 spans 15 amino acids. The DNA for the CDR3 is TGTGCCAGCAGCGTAGGAGCTTCCCCCGCTGAGGAGCAGTACTTC. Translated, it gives CASSVGASPAEEQYF.